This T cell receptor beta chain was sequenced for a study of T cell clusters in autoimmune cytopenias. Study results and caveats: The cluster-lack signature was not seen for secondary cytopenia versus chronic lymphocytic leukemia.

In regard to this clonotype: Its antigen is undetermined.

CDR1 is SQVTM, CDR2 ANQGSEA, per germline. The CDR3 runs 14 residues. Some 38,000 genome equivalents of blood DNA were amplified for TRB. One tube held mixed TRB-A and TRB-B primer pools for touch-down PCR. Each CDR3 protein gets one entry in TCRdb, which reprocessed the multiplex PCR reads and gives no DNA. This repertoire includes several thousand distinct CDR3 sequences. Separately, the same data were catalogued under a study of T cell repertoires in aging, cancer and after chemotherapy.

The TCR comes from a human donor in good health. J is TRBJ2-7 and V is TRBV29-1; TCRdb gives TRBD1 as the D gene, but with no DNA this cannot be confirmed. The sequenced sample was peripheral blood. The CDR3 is CSGTGGAGSYEQYF.